Listed below are T cell receptor beta chains from one sample, sequenced in a study of cytomegalovirus exposure and HLA in healthy donors. TCRdb keeps only in-frame clones here, not all; method: immunoSEQ multiplex PCR. The data contain more than 150,000 clones, 80% of them singletons. The specimen was PBMCs. All receptors derive from a woman between 50 and 59 years old in good health and CMV-seropositive. Both conserved end residues are part of each CDR3. A D gene is named only where the DNA matches it firmly. Clone size is shown for a subset of rows, as once, few, many or a class of expanded clone.

cdr3_length d_call j_call v_call clone_size cdr3_nt cdr3_aa
13 NA TRBJ2-1 TRBV9 NA TGTGCCAGCAGCGTACCCGGAGGCAATGAGCAGTTCTTC CASSVPGGNEQFF
15 NA TRBJ2-2 TRBV19 NA TGTGCCAGTTCGAGGTGGGGGGAGAACACCGGGGAGCTGTTTTTT CASSRWGENTGELFF
18 TRBD2 TRBJ2-2 TRBV7-3 few TGTGCCAGCGGTTTCGTGGCTAGCGGGAGTGGTAACACCGGGGAGCTGTTTTTT CASGFVASGSGNTGELFF
13 NA TRBJ1-1 TRBV7-9 NA TGTGCCAGCAGCACAGCCCGACAGTTTGAAGCTTTCTTT CASSTARQFEAFF
17 TRBD2 TRBJ2-2 TRBV5-1 few TGCGCCAGCAGCGTGCTAGCGGCTTCCCCATTCGGCGGGGAGCTGTTTTTT CASSVLAASPFGGELFF
14 TRBD1 TRBJ2-7 TRBV5-1 few TGCGCCAGCAGCACCCAGGGGGCGCCGGGCGAGCAGTACTTC CASSTQGAPGEQYF
13 NA TRBJ2-7 TRBV30 NA TGTGCCTGGAACTTACGGACAGCGGACGAGCAGTACTTC CAWNLRTADEQYF
17 NA TRBJ1-2 TRBV7-2 NA TGTGCCAGCAGCCTAAGAGTTGGGGGGGGAAAAAACTATGGCTACACCTTC CASSLRVGGGKNYGYTF
14 TRBD1 TRBJ1-1 TRBV7-2 few TGTGCCAGCAGTACAGGGGGCTTTAAAACTGAAGCTTTCTTT CASSTGGFKTEAFF
15 TRBD2 TRBJ2-1 TRBV2 once TGTGCCAGCAGGTTAGCGGGGCATGACTACAATGAGCAGTTCTTC CASRLAGHDYNEQFF
16 TRBD2 TRBJ2-1 TRBV4-2 NA TGTGCCAGCAGCCAAGAATCGGCGGGGGTCGCCTCTGAGCAGTTCTTC CASSQESAGVASEQFF
13 NA TRBJ2-1 TRBV4-3 NA TGCGCCAGCAGCCAAGATATCGTGAATGAGCAGTTCTTC CASSQDIVNEQFF
13 NA TRBJ2-7 TRBV7-9 NA TGTGCCAGCAGCCCAACCCTCGACCCAGGGGAGTACTTC CASSPTLDPGEYF
15 TRBD2 TRBJ2-3 TRBV9 once TGTGCCAGCAGCGCTAGCGGGAGGGCCCCAGATACGCAGTATTTT CASSASGRAPDTQYF
15 TRBD1 TRBJ1-1 TRBV6-5 NA TGTGCCAGCAGACTAGCCCGGACAGGAAACACTGAAGCTTTCTTT CASRLARTGNTEAFF
13 NA TRBJ1-5 TRBV5-8 NA TGTGCCAGCAGCTTGGTGGGGCCTCAGCCCCAGCATTTT CASSLVGPQPQHF
14 NA TRBJ1-2 TRBV15 NA TGTGCCACCAGCAGAGTTGGACAGCCCTATGGCTACACCTTC CATSRVGQPYGYTF
13 TRBD1 TRBJ1-2 TRBV19 NA TGTGCCACCGGACAGGGGGCGAACTATGGCTACACCTTC CATGQGANYGYTF
15 NA TRBJ2-2 TRBV14 NA TGTGCCAGCAGCCAAGATCTGGGCAGCACCGGGGAGCTGTTTTTT CASSQDLGSTGELFF
13 NA TRBJ1-5 TRBV7-2 NA TGTGCCAGCAGCTTTCGGGTCGATCAGCCCCAGCATTTT CASSFRVDQPQHF
13 TRBD1 TRBJ1-1 TRBV19 NA TGTGCCAGTAGTACAGGGGGTAACACTGAAGCTTTCTTT CASSTGGNTEAFF
16 TRBD1 TRBJ1-5 TRBV27 NA TGTGCCAGCAGTGCAGGAGTGCAGGGGGCTTATCAGCCCCAGCATTTT CASSAGVQGAYQPQHF
16 NA TRBJ2-6 TRBV5-1 NA TGCGCCAGCAGCTTGGGGGCTCTCTCTGGGGCCAACGTCCTGACTTTC CASSLGALSGANVLTF
14 NA TRBJ1-2 TRBV14 NA TGTGCCAGCAGCCGCCATAAAGGGGCTCATGGCTACACCTTC CASSRHKGAHGYTF
13 TRBD1 TRBJ2-4 TRBV19 NA TGTGCCAGTAGTTCAGGGACAGGTTCCATTCAGTACTTC CASSSGTGSIQYF
17 TRBD2 TRBJ2-1 TRBV29-1 few TGCAGCGTTGAACCCCAGGCTAGCGGGCCACTCTACAATGAGCAGTTCTTC CSVEPQASGPLYNEQFF
15 NA TRBJ2-3 TRBV7-2 NA TGTGCCAGCAGCTTAGCATCTGAAGCGGCGGATACGCAGTATTTT CASSLASEAADTQYF
15 TRBD2 TRBJ2-1 TRBV6-5 NA TGTGCCAGCAGTTCCCGGGGTAGCGGGGGTAATGAGCAGTTCTTC CASSSRGSGGNEQFF
18 NA TRBJ2-3 TRBV7-9 NA TGTGCCAGCAGCCTATCGATACACGGGACTTCCCGCACAGATACGCAGTATTTT CASSLSIHGTSRTDTQYF
13 NA TRBJ2-2 TRBV19 NA TGTGCCAGTCAGAGGGCAGCGGATCGTGAGCTGTTTTTT CASQRAADRELFF
17 NA TRBJ1-1 TRBV19 few TGTGCCAGTAATATTGGTGGCGGCAGGGCCCTTAACACTGAAGCTTTCTTT CASNIGGGRALNTEAFF
15 NA TRBJ2-7 TRBV4-3 NA TGCGCCAGCAGCCAAGATCGGTTGTCGGGGAACGAGCAGTACTTC CASSQDRLSGNEQYF
14 NA TRBJ1-1 TRBV14 NA TGTGCCAGCAGCCGCGACGCCGGTAGCATTGAAGCTTTCTTT CASSRDAGSIEAFF
14 TRBD1 TRBJ1-5 TRBV19 NA TGTGCCAGTAGGACAGGGGGGAGCAATCAGCCCCAGCATTTT CASRTGGSNQPQHF
11 NA TRBJ2-7 TRBV6-6 few TGTGCCAGCAGTTATTACTACGAGCAGTACTTC CASSYYYEQYF
17 NA TRBJ2-7 TRBV7-2 NA TGTGCCAGCAGCTTTTATGGGCCTGGACAACCTTACTACGAGCAGTACTTC CASSFYGPGQPYYEQYF
13 NA TRBJ1-1 TRBV5-1 NA TGCGCCAGCAGCTTTACAGGGAACACTGAAGCTTTCTTT CASSFTGNTEAFF
14 NA TRBJ1-1 TRBV10-3 NA TGTGCCATCAGAGGCCGAGGCGGAAACACTGAAGCTTTCTTT CAIRGRGGNTEAFF
14 NA TRBJ2-1 TRBV7-2 once TGTGCCAGCAGCAAACTAGCCAGGGCGAGTGAGCAGTTCTTC CASSKLARASEQFF
14 NA TRBJ2-5 TRBV4-2 NA TGTGCCAGCAGCCAAGGAGGGGGTGAAGAGACCCAGTACTTC CASSQGGGEETQYF
13 NA TRBJ2-3 TRBV5-1 NA TGCGCCAGCAGATTACAGGGAGAAGATACGCAGTATTTT CASRLQGEDTQYF
17 NA TRBJ1-3 TRBV28 few TGTGCCAGCAGTTCCCAGATGGGCATTAGCTCTGGAAACACCATATATTTT CASSSQMGISSGNTIYF
18 NA TRBJ1-2 TRBV19 NA TGTGCCAGTAGTATAGCGGCCTTGACAGGAGGAGCTAACTATGGCTACACCTTC CASSIAALTGGANYGYTF
15 NA TRBJ1-1 TRBV19 NA TGTGCCAGTAGTAAATTAAACAGGGTCCCCCCTGAAGCTTTCTTT CASSKLNRVPPEAFF
15 NA TRBJ2-5 TRBV7-9 NA TGTTCCAGCAGCCCCGGCCGACAAATCCAAGAGACCCAGTACTTC CSSSPGRQIQETQYF
16 TRBD1 TRBJ1-2 TRBV18 NA TGTGCCAGCTCACCTATAATTGACAGGGGGTCCGGTGGCTACACCTTC CASSPIIDRGSGGYTF
14 NA TRBJ2-5 TRBV21-1 NA TGTGCCAGCAGCAAAGTGGCGGCCCAAGAGACCCAGTACTTC CASSKVAAQETQYF
17 TRBD2 TRBJ2-1 TRBV12-5 NA TGTGCTAGTGGTTCCAGACTAGCGGGGGGAATTTACAATGAGCAGTTCTTC CASGSRLAGGIYNEQFF
16 NA TRBJ2-3 TRBV5-1 NA TGCGCCAGCAGCACTATGCCCCCGGGTGGCACAGATACGCAGTATTTT CASSTMPPGGTDTQYF
15 NA TRBJ2-5 TRBV18 NA TGTGCCAGCTCACGATACCCCACCTTCGGGGAGACCCAGTACTTC CASSRYPTFGETQYF
13 NA TRBJ2-3 TRBV7-2 NA TGTGCCAGCAGCTCAAACAGTGGAGATACGCAGTATTTT CASSSNSGDTQYF
15 TRBD1 TRBJ1-1 TRBV5-4 NA TGTGCCAGCAGCTCTCCGGGACAGGTAAACACTGAAGCTTTCTTT CASSSPGQVNTEAFF
14 TRBD2 TRBJ2-1 TRBV5-5 NA TGTGCCAGCAGCCCCGGACTAGCGGGGAATGAGCAGTTCTTC CASSPGLAGNEQFF
16 TRBD1 TRBJ1-4 TRBV5-1 few TGCGCCAGCAGCTGGGACAGGCAGAGGGGTAATGAAAAACTGTTTTTT CASSWDRQRGNEKLFF
13 TRBD1 TRBJ1-1 TRBV19 NA TGTGCCAGTGCCGGGACAGGGCCTTACAGAGCTTTCTTT CASAGTGPYRAFF
14 NA TRBJ2-5 TRBV5-4 few TGTGCCAGCAGCTCCGGGACACTAGGACTTAACCAGTACTTC CASSSGTLGLNQYF
17 TRBD2 TRBJ2-2 TRBV27 NA TGTGCCAGCAGAACCTGGGGACTAGCGGGAGACACCGGGGAGCTGTTTTTT CASRTWGLAGDTGELFF
14 NA TRBJ1-1 TRBV19 NA TGTGCCAGTAGTCCAAGTTCAGGGGTGGTGGAAGCTTTCTTT CASSPSSGVVEAFF
13 NA TRBJ1-1 TRBV7-2 NA TGTGCCAGCAGCTTACGCCCCCTCCAGGAAGCTTTCTTT CASSLRPLQEAFF
16 TRBD2 TRBJ2-7 TRBV28 NA TGTGCCAGCAGTTCTCTAGCGGGGGAACTCTACTACGAGCAGTACTTC CASSSLAGELYYEQYF